The entry below describes one T cell receptor (beta chain). Around 0.45 micrograms of biopsy DNA per sample underwent TCRB immunosequencing. TCRdb's copy holds only in-frame clones and misses some; the assay was immunoSEQ multiplex PCR. The sample has 15,000 or so clones; roughly 85% are singletons. CDR1 and CDR2 from the germline V gene are SGHAT and FQDESV (reference sequence). Trimming cost V 7 bases and J 2 bases, with 11 bases left between them. CDR3 size: 14 residues. This entry is derived from a study of T cell repertoires in ileal Crohn's disease. About the study: Under 40% were active smokers at surgery; median disease duration was 7.9 years.

This chain links TRBV11-1 with TRBJ2-2; perhaps TRBD1 as D (5 bases). Sequencing was done on a sample of ileal tissue. The clonotype comes from an adult with Crohn's disease. The chain's CDR3 is CASTLDRNTGELFF. CDR3 nucleotides: TGTGCCAGCACCCTCGACAGAAACACCGGGGAGCTGTTTTTT.